Sequencing of this TCR beta chain was carried out in a study of T cell clonotyping in hematopoietic cell transplantation. Time point specified: recipient sample about 28 days before transplant, after cytoreduction. A few counts support this clone. The table came from immunoSEQ multiplex PCR; TCRdb's copy has only in-frame clones and leaves some out. The sample records some 50,000 clones, roughly 85% being singletons. Per germline, CDR1 SGDLS and CDR2 YYNGEE. The V gene end was trimmed by 4 bases and the J gene end by 8 bases; junction bases not matched to a gene: 11. The CDR3 sequence is 14 residues long.

The chain couples TRBV9 to TRBJ1-2; 7 bases match TRBD1. The receptor was isolated from a man aged 55 to 69 with myelodysplastic syndrome. Some clones in this sample may be carry-over from other donors' samples. The material sequenced was peripheral blood mononuclear cells, taken before stem cell transplant. The CDR3 region has the DNA TGTGCCAGCAGCCTTGGGGAGGGGGCGCGGGGCTACACCTTC. The encoded protein is CASSLGEGARGYTF.